This TCR beta chain was obtained from a study of OX40 agonist ivuxolimab in advanced cancers. About the investigation overall: Ivuxolimab was a fully human IgG2 agonistic monoclonal antibody targeting the costimulatory receptor OX40 (CD134). Among the roughly 50 dose-escalation patients, approximately 20 had hepatocellular carcinoma, 15 melanoma, 9 renal cell carcinoma and 9 head and neck cancer. Intravenous ivuxolimab was administered to patients every 2 weeks at six dose levels: 0.01, 0.1, 0.3, 1.5, 3 and 10 mg/kg. The paper covers the monotherapy dose-escalation part of the phase I ivuxolimab trial, which included N = 52 patients. Partial responses occurred in three dose-escalation patients, of whom one had hepatocellular carcinoma and two had cutaneous melanoma. Peripheral TCRbeta sequencing was intended to test whether TCR sequence diversity was altered and clonal T-cell expansion was caused by ivuxolimab. In the dose-escalation cohort, approximately 82% of patients were male, and the mean age was approximately 60 years, with a range of roughly 23 to 85. Patients were allowed to have had prior anti-PD-1, anti-PD-L1 or anti-CTLA-4 therapy, and approximately 40% of the dose-escalation patients had been treated with checkpoint inhibitors.

This clone was detected once. It lacks a known antigen. Base quality data are lacking; no much larger clone is found one base away. The cysteine opens and the phenylalanine closes a CDR3 of 13 amino acids. This entry keeps only the CDR3 DNA: 39 bases, framed from base 1. Reading the germline V gene (reference sequence) gives CDR1 MNHEY and CDR2 SMNVEV. V is shortened by 2 bases, J by 2 bases, and the region joining them spans 5 bases. The investigation overall reported the following: In the 0.1-3.0 mg/kg groups, partial responders had among the lowest normalized peripheral clonal expansion, particularly in CD8+ T cells. Clonal expansion of both CD4+ and CD8+ blood T cells was observed from baseline to week 6 at doses 0.1 to 3.0 mg/kg. Antigen specificity was not determined for the clonally expanded peripheral T cells. On average, CD8+ T cells showed more expanded clones than CD4+ T cells after ivuxolimab. Low levels of normalized T-cell clonal expansion were also shown by some nonresponding patients.

To sequence the TCRbeta CDR3 region, genomic DNA was isolated from the sorted cells. The immunoSEQ Assay was used to sequence the TCRbeta CDR3 regions. TCRdb took over this immuneACCESS table, retaining in-frame rearrangements with V and J assigned. Such tables are incomplete; in checked studies, under half of the missing clones stem from an unresolved V gene, and the remainder is unexplained. The sample profile shows about 38,000 clones; roughly nine tenths of them were found once. The ten largest clones represent approximately 45% of the sample. The trial excluded patients who had a history of autoimmune disease or who were on systemic immunosuppression. Peripheral blood for TCR sequencing was collected from all dose cohorts at baseline, on cycle 4 day 1, and on cycle 7 day 1. Samples were obtained from an open-label, multicenter, first-in-human phase I dose-escalation trial of ivuxolimab. Adults with locally advanced or metastatic melanoma, renal cell, hepatocellular, or head and neck squamous cell carcinoma were enrolled in the trial. Before TCR sequencing, CD4+ and CD8+ T cells were separately sorted from peripheral blood.

The V and J segments used are TRBV27 and TRBJ2-3, with the D segment identity uncertain. The specimen comprised CD4+ or CD8+ T cells sorted from blood, sampled in a trial of the OX40 agonist ivuxolimab. The clonotype originates from an adult with an advanced solid tumor such as melanoma, head and neck, liver or kidney cancer. The CDR3 sequence is CASSLGFTDTQYF. The base sequence is TGTGCCAGCAGTTTAGGCTTCACAGATACGCAGTATTTT.